The clone carrying this T cell receptor beta chain has only a few counts. This entry is derived from a study of patients and donors after allogeneic stem cell transplantation. CDR1 is DFQATT and CDR2 is SNEGSKA in the germline V gene (reference sequence). Unmatched junction bases numbered 8, after V lost 1 base and J lost 8 bases. The CDR3 covers 14 residues. TCRdb analysed the RT-PCR reads with MiXCR anew, one entry per CDR3 protein. The sample records some 880,000 distinct CDR3 sequences, about 20% being singletons. J is TRBJ1-2 and V is TRBV20-1, with 9 bases fitting TRBD1. The sequenced sample consisted of blood, either unsorted or a sorted T cell fraction (not recorded which). The TCR originated in a human donor who was either an allogeneic HSCT recipient or a stem cell or donor lymphocyte infusion donor (not recorded which). It is not recorded whose cells these are; they may come from a transplant donor. This CDR3 is CSARGGTGKIGYTF. The CDR3 DNA follows: TGCAGTGCTAGAGGGGGGACAGGGAAAATCGGCTACACCTTC.